Shown below are 17 T cell receptor beta chains from a single sample sequenced in a study of STAT5B mutations in CD4+ large granular lymphocyte leukemia. The method was immunoSEQ multiplex PCR; TCRdb's version includes in-frame clones alone and lacks a portion of them. The table records about 38,000 clones, over 75% of them present only once. Sequencing used CD4+ T cells from blood buffy coats. All receptors derive from a human donor in good health.

This chain connects TRBV7-3 to TRBJ2-7; D is unclear. Germline V gene data show CDR1 as SGHTA and CDR2 as FQGTGA. The CDR3 length is 13 residues. V lost 1 base and J 6 bases, leaving 10 bases between the germline ends. Here the CDR3 DNA reads TGTGCCAGCAGCTTAAGCCGTCCCACCGAGCAGTACTTC. Its translation: CASSLSRPTEQYF.

The V call is TRBV5-6, the J call TRBJ1-4; unclear D gene. This CDR3 comprises 13 residues. V was clipped by 0 bases and J by 8 bases, with 8 bases between them. Per germline, CDR1 SGHDT and CDR2 YYEEEE. The CDR3 reads CASSLGQREKLFF. CDR3 DNA: TGTGCCAGCAGCTTGGGACAAAGGGAAAAACTGTTTTTT.

The chain carries TRBV19 and TRBJ2-4; no reliable D call. The DNA end favors TRBJ2-5, so the J call may be wrong. There are 12 residues in the CDR3. CDR1 and CDR2 from the germline V gene are LNHDA and SQIVND (reference sequence). CDR3 protein: CASSPRGGTQYF. CDR3 in DNA: TGTGCCAGTAGCCCACGTGGCGGGACCCAGTACTTC.

The V and J genes are TRBV6-5 and TRBJ2-5; possible D gene TRBD2, 7 bases. The length of the CDR3 is 15 residues. The germline V and J ends were trimmed by 2 bases and 4 bases, with 14 bases remaining between them. Germline V lookup: CDR1 MNHEY, CDR2 SVGAGI. CDR3 nucleotides: TGTGCCAGCAGTTACGAGGGGGGGTGGGGAGAGACCCAGTACTTC. Residues: CASSYEGGWGETQYF.

This clone has a single count. The V gene is TRBV9, the J gene TRBJ2-2; tentative D call: TRBD2 (6 bases). The CDR3 runs to 15 residues. The germline CDR1 and CDR2 sequences are SGDLS and YYNGEE. Trimming cost V 7 bases and J 4 bases, with 17 bases left between them. The CDR3 DNA sequence: TGTGCCAGCGCCCCCACGGGGGATCCCACCGGGGAGCTGTTTTTT. Translation: CASAPTGDPTGELFF.

The CDR3 DNA sequence: TGTGCCAGCAGCTCCGGGACCGGGTCCACAGATACGCAGTATTTT. Protein sequence: CASSSGTGSTDTQYF. The rearrangement joins TRBV5-6 to TRBJ2-3; D possibly uses TRBD1 or TRBD2 (5 bases each). The V and J ends lost 3 bases and 2 bases respectively, with 13 bases between them. Germline CDR1 SGHDT, CDR2 YYEEEE. This CDR3 comprises 15 residues.

This clone appeared a few times. V is TRBV5-4 and J is TRBJ1-5, with 8 bases aligning to TRBD1. CDR3 length: 14 residues. Per germline, CDR1 SGHNT and CDR2 YYREEE (reference sequence). The V gene end was trimmed by 3 bases and the J gene end by 4 bases; junction bases not matched to a gene: 3. CDR3 DNA sequence: TGTGCCAGCAGCTATGGACAGGGTAATCAGCCCCAGCATTTT. Encoded protein: CASSYGQGNQPQHF.

The chain joins TRBV5-1 to TRBJ2-5; 8 bases align to TRBD2. The CDR3 is 15 amino acids. V trimming: 4 bases; J trimming: 3 bases; junction bases outside the gene matches: 8. Germline V gene data show CDR1 as SGHRS and CDR2 as YFSETQ. The DNA of the CDR3 is TGCGCCAGCAGCCAGACAAGCGGGAGTGAAGAGACCCAGTACTTC. Amino acid sequence: CASSQTSGSEETQYF.

This clone was observed a single time. The rearrangement joins TRBV7-3 to TRBJ2-6; 8 nucleotides line up with TRBD1. Germline CDR1 is SGHTA and CDR2 is FQGTGA. V dropped 5 bases and J dropped 0; count of bases not matched to a gene: 6. The CDR3 runs 17 residues. The CDR3 region is CASSPQTGASGANVLTF. The CDR3 nucleotides are TGTGCCAGCAGCCCCCAGACAGGGGCCTCTGGGGCCAACGTCCTGACTTTC.

The V gene is TRBV21-1, the J gene TRBJ1-1; TRBD1 is the table's D call and was not checked against the DNA. TRBV21-1 is listed as a pseudogene. This CDR3 has 15 amino acids. The CDR3 region is CASSKVDRGLTEAFF. CDR3 nucleotides: TGTGCCAGCAGCAAAGTTGACAGGGGGCTCACTGAAGCTTTCTTT.

The V gene is TRBV7-2, the J gene TRBJ2-1; D may match TRBD1 or TRBD2 (6 bases each). Per the germline V gene, CDR1 is SGHTA and CDR2 is FQGNSA. The V end lost 3 bases, the J end lost 3 bases, and 15 bases lay between the germline ends. CDR3 length equals 16 residues. The DNA of the CDR3 is TGTGCCAGCAGCTTCGGGGGCGCAGGGAACTACAATGAGCAGTTCTTC. It encodes CASSFGGAGNYNEQFF.

The chain carries TRBV7-3 and TRBJ2-7, with 7 bases that match TRBD2. The germline CDR1 and CDR2 sequences are SGHTA and FQGTGA. V lost 0 bases to trimming and J lost 1 base; unmatched junction nucleotides: 3. This CDR3 comprises 15 residues. CDR3: CASSLTGSGSYEQYF. CDR3 nucleotide sequence: TGTGCCAGCAGCTTAACGGGTAGCGGGTCCTACGAGCAGTACTTC.

V and J are TRBV27 and TRBJ1-6, with D possibly being TRBD1 (5 bases). V lost 3 bases to trimming and J lost 9 bases, with 12 bases between them. Germline lookup yields CDR1 MNHEY and CDR2 SMNVEV (reference sequence). There are 14 residues in the CDR3. CDR3 DNA sequence: TGTGCCAGCAGTTTGGGGCAGGGAGGTTCACCCCTCCACTTT. Its translation: CASSLGQGGSPLHF.

Regarding this clone: This CDR3 is also generated by other DNA sequences in the sample. This chain connects TRBV28 to TRBJ1-1; D gene unclear. CDR1 MDHEN and CDR2 SYDVKM come from the germline V gene. V was cut by 3 bases and J by 2 bases, with 7 bases left in between. CDR3 length equals 13 residues. For the CDR3, the DNA is TGTGCCAGCAGTTTGTTGGGTAACACTGAAGCTTTCTTT. Its translation: CASSLLGNTEAFF.

The CDR3 sequence is CASSRLTSGGNTGELFF. For the CDR3, the DNA is TGCGCCAGCAGCCGGTTGACTAGCGGGGGGAACACCGGGGAGCTGTTTTTT. This chain connects TRBV5-1 to TRBJ2-2, with 12 positions matching TRBD2. This CDR3 comprises 17 residues. Germline V gives CDR1 SGHRS, CDR2 YFSETQ. V trimming: 4 bases; J trimming: 1 base; junction bases outside the gene matches: 5. Filled out from reference TRBV5-1 and TRBJ2-2, the complete variable domain reads KAGVTQTPRYLIKTRGQQVTLSCSPISGHRSVSWYQQTPGQGLQFLFEYFSETQRNKGNFPGRFSGRQFSNSRSEMNVSTLELGDSALYLCASSRLTSGGNTGELFFGEGSRLTVL.

This sequence joins TRBV28 and TRBJ2-7; possible D gene TRBD2, 5 bases. The CDR3 is made up of 17 amino acids. CDR1 and CDR2 from the germline V gene are MDHEN and SYDVKM. Trimming took off 0 bases at V and 4 bases at J, with 19 bases between the two ends. In nucleotides, the CDR3 is TGTGCCAGCAGTTTATGGGGCGGGCTGACACTATATTACGAGCAGTACTTC. Its protein product is CASSLWGGLTLYYEQYF.

This rearrangement joins TRBV9 to TRBJ2-5; the D is unclear. Deletions cut 4 bases from V and 4 bases from J, with 5 bases between. The CDR3 extends over 11 amino acids. The germline V gene has CDR1 SGDLS and CDR2 YYNGEE. DNA for the CDR3: TGTGCCAGCAGCCGAACAGAGACCCAGTACTTC. Translated, it gives CASSRTETQYF.